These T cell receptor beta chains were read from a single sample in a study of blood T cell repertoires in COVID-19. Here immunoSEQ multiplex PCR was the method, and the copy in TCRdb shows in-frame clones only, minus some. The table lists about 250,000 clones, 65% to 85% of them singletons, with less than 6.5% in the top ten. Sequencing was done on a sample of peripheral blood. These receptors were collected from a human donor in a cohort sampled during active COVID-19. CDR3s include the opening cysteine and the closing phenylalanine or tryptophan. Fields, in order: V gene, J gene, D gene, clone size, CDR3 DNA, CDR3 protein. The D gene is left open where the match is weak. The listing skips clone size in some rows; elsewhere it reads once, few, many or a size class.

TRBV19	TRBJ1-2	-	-	TGTGCCAGTAGTATTTACATGGACTATGGCTACACCTTC	CASSIYMDYGYTF
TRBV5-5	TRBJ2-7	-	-	TGTGCCAGCAGCTTGGAGGGGTTTAAGGCCTACGAGCAGTACTTC	CASSLEGFKAYEQYF
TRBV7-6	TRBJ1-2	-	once	TGTGCCAGCAGCCCGGGGGGGGAGGGAGACTATGGCTACACCTTC	CASSPGGEGDYGYTF
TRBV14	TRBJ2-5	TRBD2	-	TGTGCCAGCAGCCCACTAGCGGGGGCCCAAGAGACCCAGTACTTC	CASSPLAGAQETQYF
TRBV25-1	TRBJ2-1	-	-	TGTGCCAGCAGTGACTGGGAGGACTACAATGAGCAGTTCTTC	CASSDWEDYNEQFF
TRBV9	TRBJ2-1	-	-	TGTGCCAGCAGCGTAGGACGGGGGTATGAGCAGTTCTTC	CASSVGRGYEQFF
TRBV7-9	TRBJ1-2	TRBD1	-	TGTGCCAGCAGCTTAACGACAGGGGATGGCTACACCTTC	CASSLTTGDGYTF
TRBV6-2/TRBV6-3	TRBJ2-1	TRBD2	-	TGTGCCAGCAGTTCCCGGGGACTAGCGGGGGTCTACAATGAGCAGTTCTTC	CASSSRGLAGVYNEQFF
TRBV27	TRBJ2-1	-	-	TGTGCCAGCAATACCCGGGACTCCTACAATGAGCAGTTCTTC	CASNTRDSYNEQFF
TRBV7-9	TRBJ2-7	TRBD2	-	TGTGCCAGCAGTCCAACTTCGTGGACTAGCGGGACCGAAGCCTACGAGCAGTACTTC	CASSPTSWTSGTEAYEQYF
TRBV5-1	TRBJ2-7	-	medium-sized	TGCGCCAGCAGCTTGGCCGGGACAACGGGTTACGAGCAGTACTTC	CASSLAGTTGYEQYF
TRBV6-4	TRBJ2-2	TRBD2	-	TGTGCCAGCCAACTAGCGGGGGGCACCGGGGAGCTGTTTTTT	CASQLAGGTGELFF
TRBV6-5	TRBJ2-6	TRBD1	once	TGTGCCAGCACCACAGGGGGCGGTGGGGCCAACGTCCTGACTTTC	CASTTGGGGANVLTF
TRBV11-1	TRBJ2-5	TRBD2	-	TGTGCCAGCAGCTTGGCCGGGACTAGAGGCCAAGAGACCCAGTACTTC	CASSLAGTRGQETQYF
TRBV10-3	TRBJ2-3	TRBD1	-	TGTGCCATCAGTGTTTCGGGACAGAACACAGATACGCAGTATTTT	CAISVSGQNTDTQYF
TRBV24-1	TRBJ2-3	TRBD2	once	TGTGCCACCAGTGATTGGGCGGGAGGAGAGACAGATACGCAGTATTTT	CATSDWAGGETDTQYF
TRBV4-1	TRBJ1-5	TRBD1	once	TGCGCCAGCAGCCAAGAACAGGGGGCTTTTTATAGCAATCAGCCCCAGCATTTT	CASSQEQGAFYSNQPQHF
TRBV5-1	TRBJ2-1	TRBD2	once	TGCGCCAGCAGCCCCTGGGGGGCGCGGGGGGGTGAGCAGTTCTTC	CASSPWGARGGEQFF
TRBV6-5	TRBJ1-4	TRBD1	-	TGTGCCAGCGGGACAGGGGGAGAAAAACTGTTTTTT	CASGTGGEKLFF
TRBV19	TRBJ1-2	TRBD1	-	TGTGCCAGTAGTATTGGGACAGACACCTATGGCTACACCTTC	CASSIGTDTYGYTF